The source of this TCR beta chain is a study of T-cell reconstitution after alpha-beta-depleted transplantation in children. Preparing the TCRbeta library involved the use of unique molecular identifiers. TCRdb processed the PCR reads anew with MiXCR; each CDR3 protein has one entry. This sample has 190,000 or so distinct CDR3 sequences, with less than 8% found just once. With regard to this clonotype: The germline gene is not matched at one end of the junction; a read error may be the cause.

CDR3 length: 17 residues. Germline lookup yields CDR1 DFQATT and CDR2 SNEGSKA (reference sequence). The sequencing used PBMCs from the stem cell graft donor, collected from the stem cell graft. The receptor was derived from a human donor who donated a stem cell graft to a child with Wiskott-Aldrich syndrome. This chain uses TRBV20-1 with TRBJ1-2; 7 bases align to TRBD1. The CDR3 nucleotides read TGCAGTGCTAGAGCCCAAGGGGGGACAGCCTTAAACTCTGGCTACACCTTC. Protein sequence: CSARAQGGTALNSGYTF.